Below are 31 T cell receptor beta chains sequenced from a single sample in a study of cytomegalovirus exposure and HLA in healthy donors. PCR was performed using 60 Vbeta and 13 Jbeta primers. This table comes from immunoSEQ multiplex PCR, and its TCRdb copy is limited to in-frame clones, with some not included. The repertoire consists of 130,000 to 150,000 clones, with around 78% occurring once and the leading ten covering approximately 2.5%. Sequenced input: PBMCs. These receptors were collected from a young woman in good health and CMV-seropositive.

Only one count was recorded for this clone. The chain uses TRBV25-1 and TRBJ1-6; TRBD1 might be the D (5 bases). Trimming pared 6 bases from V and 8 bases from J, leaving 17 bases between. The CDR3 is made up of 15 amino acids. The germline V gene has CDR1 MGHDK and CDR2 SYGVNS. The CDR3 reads CASREGRAGYSPLHF. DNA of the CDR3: TGTGCCAGCAGGGAGGGCAGGGCGGGTTATTCACCCCTCCACTTT.

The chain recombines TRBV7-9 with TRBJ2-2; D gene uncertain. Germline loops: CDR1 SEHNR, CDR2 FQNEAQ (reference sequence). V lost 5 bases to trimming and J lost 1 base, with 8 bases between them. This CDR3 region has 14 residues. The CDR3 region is CASSPTENTGELFF. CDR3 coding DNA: TGTGCCAGCAGCCCTACTGAGAACACCGGGGAGCTGTTTTTT.

The CDR3 is CASSPAGQGRSPLHF. DNA for the CDR3: TGTGCCAGCTCACCTGCGGGACAGGGACGGTCACCCCTCCACTTT. This chain links TRBV18 with TRBJ1-6; 9 bases are a match to TRBD1. The trim removed 3 bases at V and 10 bases at J, leaving 7 bases unmatched. The CDR3 totals 15 residues. CDR1 and CDR2 (germline): KGHSH, LQKENI. The whole variable domain, remainder taken from reference TRBV18 and TRBJ1-6, is NAGVMQNPRHLVRRRGQEARLRCSPMKGHSHVYWYRQLPEEGLKFMVYLQKENIIDESGMPKERFSAEFPKEGPSILRIQQVVRGDSAAYFCASSPAGQGRSPLHFGNGTRLTVT.

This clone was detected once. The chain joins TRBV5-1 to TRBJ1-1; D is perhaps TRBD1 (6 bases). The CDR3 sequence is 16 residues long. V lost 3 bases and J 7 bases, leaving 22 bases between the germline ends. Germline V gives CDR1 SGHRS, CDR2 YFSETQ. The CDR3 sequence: CASSSNRGGIGGEAFF. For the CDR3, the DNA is TGCGCCAGCAGCTCAAACCGGGGGGGCATAGGTGGTGAAGCTTTCTTT.

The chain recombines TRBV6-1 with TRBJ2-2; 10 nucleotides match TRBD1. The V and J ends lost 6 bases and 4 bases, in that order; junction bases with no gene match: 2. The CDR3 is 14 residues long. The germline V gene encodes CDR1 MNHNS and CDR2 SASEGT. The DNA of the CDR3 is TGTGCCAGCAGGGACAGGGGGGCCACCGGGGAGCTGTTTTTT. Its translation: CASRDRGATGELFF.

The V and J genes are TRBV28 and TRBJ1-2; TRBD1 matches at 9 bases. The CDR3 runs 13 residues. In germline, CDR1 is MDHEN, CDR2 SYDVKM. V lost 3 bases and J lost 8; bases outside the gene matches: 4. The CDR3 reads CASSFRDRDGYTF. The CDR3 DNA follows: TGTGCCAGCAGTTTTCGGGACAGGGACGGCTACACCTTC.

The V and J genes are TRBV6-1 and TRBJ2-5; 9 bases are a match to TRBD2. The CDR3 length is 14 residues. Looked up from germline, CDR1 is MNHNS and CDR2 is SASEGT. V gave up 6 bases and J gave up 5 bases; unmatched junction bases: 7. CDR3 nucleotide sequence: TGTGCCAGCAGGGCAGGACTAGCGTCGGAGACCCAGTACTTC. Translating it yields CASRAGLASETQYF.

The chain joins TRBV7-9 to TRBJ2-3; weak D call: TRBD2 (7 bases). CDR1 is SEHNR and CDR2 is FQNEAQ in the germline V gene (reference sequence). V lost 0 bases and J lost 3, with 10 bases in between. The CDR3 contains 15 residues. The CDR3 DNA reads TGTGCCAGCAGCTTAGCGCGGGGGCTGACAGATACGCAGTATTTT. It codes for CASSLARGLTDTQYF.

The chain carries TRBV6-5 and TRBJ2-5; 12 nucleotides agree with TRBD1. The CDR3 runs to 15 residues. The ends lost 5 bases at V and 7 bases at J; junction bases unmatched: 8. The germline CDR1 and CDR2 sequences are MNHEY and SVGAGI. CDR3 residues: CASSPGQGAGGTQYF. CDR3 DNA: TGTGCCAGCAGTCCGGGACAGGGGGCTGGAGGGACCCAGTACTTC.

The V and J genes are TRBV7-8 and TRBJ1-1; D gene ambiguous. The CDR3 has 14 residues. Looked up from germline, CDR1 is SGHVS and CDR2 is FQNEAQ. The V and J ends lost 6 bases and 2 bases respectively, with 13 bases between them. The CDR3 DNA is TGTGCCAGCAGGTTGTCTAGCCCTAACACTGAAGCTTTCTTT. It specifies CASRLSSPNTEAFF.

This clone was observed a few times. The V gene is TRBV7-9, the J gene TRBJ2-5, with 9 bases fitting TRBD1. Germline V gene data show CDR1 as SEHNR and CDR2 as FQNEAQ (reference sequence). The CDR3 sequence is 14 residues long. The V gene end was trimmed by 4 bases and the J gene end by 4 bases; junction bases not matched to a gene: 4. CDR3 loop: CASSSGQGRETQYF. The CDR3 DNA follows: TGTGCCAGCAGCTCGGGACAGGGACGAGAGACCCAGTACTTC.

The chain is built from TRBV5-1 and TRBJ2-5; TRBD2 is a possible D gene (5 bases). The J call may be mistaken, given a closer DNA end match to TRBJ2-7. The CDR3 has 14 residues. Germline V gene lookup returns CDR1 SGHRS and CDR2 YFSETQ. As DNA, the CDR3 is TGCGCCAGCAGGGAGGAGCCACCGACCTACGAGCAGTACTTC. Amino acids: CASREEPPTYEQYF.

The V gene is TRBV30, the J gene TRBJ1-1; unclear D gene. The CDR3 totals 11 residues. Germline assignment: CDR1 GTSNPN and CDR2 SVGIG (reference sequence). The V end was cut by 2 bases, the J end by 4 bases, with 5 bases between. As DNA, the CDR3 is TGTGCCTGGAGTTTGAGCACTGAAGCTTTCTTT. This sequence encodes CAWSLSTEAFF. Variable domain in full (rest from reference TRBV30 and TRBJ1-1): SQTIHQWPATLVQPVGSPLSLECTVEGTSNPNLYWYRQAAGRGLQLLFYSVGIGQISSEVPQNLSASRPQDRQFILSSKKLLLSDSGFYLCAWSLSTEAFFGQGTRLTVV.

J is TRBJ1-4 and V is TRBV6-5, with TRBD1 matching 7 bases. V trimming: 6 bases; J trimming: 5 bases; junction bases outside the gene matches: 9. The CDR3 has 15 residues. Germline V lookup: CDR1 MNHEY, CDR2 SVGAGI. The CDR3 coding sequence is TGTGCCAGCAGCAGATTGACAGGGATCAATGAAAAACTGTTTTTT. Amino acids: CASSRLTGINEKLFF.

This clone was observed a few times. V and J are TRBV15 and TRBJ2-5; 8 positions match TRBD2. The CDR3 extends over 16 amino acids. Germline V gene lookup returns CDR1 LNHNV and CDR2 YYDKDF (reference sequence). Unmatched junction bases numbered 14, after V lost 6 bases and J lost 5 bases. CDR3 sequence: CATRGNGAGGLETQYF. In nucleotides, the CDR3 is TGTGCCACCAGGGGGAACGGGGCGGGGGGCCTTGAGACCCAGTACTTC.

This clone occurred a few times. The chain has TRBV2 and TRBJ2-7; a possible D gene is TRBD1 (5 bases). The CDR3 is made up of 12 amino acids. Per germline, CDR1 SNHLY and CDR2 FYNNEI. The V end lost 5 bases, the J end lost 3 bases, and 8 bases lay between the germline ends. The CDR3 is CASSPTDYEQYF. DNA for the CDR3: TGTGCCAGCAGTCCGACAGACTACGAGCAGTACTTC.

In nucleotides, the CDR3 is TGTGCCAGCAGCTTAGCGACAGGGAACTATGGCTACACCTTC. Translation gives CASSLATGNYGYTF. This chain joins TRBV7-2 and TRBJ1-2; 7 bases line up with TRBD1. The CDR3 runs to 14 residues. From germline, CDR1 is SGHTA and CDR2 FQGNSA. Losses at the gene ends were 0 bases for V and 2 bases for J; bases not matched to a gene: 0.

CDR3 in amino acids: CASSVGGSYEQYF. The DNA of the CDR3 is TGTGCCAGCAGCGTAGGAGGCAGCTACGAGCAGTACTTC. The chain uses TRBV9 and TRBJ2-7; D gene ambiguous. The germline CDR1 and CDR2 sequences are SGDLS and YYNGEE. The V gene lost 0 bases and the J gene lost 3 bases, with 7 bases spanning the gap. The CDR3 sequence is 13 residues long.

The CDR3 loop is CASSQTGLAGGPRPYNEQFF. CDR3 nucleotides: TGCGCCAGCAGCCAAACGGGACTAGCGGGGGGGCCAAGGCCTTACAATGAGCAGTTCTTC. The chain uses TRBV4-1 and TRBJ2-1; TRBD2 matches at 16 bases. This CDR3 is built from 20 residues. CDR1 is MGHRA and CDR2 is YSYEKL in the germline V gene. V lost 2 bases, J lost 4 bases, and 11 bases stayed unmatched.

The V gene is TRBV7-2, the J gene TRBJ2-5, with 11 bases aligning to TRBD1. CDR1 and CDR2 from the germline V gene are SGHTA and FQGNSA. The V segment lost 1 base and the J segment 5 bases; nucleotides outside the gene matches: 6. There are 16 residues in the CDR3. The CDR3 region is CASSLEGQGAGETQYF. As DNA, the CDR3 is TGTGCCAGCAGCTTAGAAGGACAGGGGGCGGGGGAGACCCAGTACTTC.

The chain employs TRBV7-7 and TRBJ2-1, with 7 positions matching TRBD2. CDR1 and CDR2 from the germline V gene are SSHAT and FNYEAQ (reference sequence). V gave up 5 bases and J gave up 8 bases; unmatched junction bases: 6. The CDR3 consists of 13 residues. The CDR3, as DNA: TGTGCCAGCAGCCGTGGACTAGTGGATGAGCAGTTCTTC. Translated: CASSRGLVDEQFF.

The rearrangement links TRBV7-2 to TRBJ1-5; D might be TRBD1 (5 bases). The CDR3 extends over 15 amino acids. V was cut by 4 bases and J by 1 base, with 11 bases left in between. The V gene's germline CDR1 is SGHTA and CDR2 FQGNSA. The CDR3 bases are TGTGCCAGCAGCTGGGGGAGCGGGAGCAATCAGCCCCAGCATTTT. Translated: CASSWGSGSNQPQHF.

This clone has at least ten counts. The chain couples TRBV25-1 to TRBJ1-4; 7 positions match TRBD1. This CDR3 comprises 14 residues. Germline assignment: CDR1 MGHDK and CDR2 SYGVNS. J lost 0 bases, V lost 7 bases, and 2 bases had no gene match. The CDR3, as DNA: TGTGCCAGCACCAGGGGGTCAACTAATGAAAAACTGTTTTTT. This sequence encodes CASTRGSTNEKLFF. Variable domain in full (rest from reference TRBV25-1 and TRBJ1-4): EADIYQTPRYLVIGTGKKITLECSQTMGHDKMYWYQQDPGMELHLIHYSYGVNSTEKGDLSSESTVSRIRTEHFPLTLESARPSHTSQYLCASTRGSTNEKLFFGSGTQLSVL.

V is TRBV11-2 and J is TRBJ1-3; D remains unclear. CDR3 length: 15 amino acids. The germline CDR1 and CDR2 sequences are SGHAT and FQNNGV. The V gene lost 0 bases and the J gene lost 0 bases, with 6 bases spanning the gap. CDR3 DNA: TGTGCCAGCAGCTTAGACAGATACTCTGGAAACACCATATATTTT. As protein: CASSLDRYSGNTIYF.

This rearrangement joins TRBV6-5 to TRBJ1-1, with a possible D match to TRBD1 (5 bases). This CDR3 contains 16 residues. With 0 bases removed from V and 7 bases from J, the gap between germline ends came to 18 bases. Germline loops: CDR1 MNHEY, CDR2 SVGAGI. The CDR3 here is CASSYSATRVASEAFF. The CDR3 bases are TGTGCCAGCAGTTACTCGGCGACCAGGGTTGCTAGTGAAGCTTTCTTT.

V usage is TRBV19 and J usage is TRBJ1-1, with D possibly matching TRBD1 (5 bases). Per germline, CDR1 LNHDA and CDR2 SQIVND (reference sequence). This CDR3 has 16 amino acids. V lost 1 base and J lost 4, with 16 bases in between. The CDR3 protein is CASSIGPGLGGTEAFF. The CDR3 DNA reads TGTGCCAGTAGTATAGGTCCGGGACTGGGAGGCACTGAAGCTTTCTTT.

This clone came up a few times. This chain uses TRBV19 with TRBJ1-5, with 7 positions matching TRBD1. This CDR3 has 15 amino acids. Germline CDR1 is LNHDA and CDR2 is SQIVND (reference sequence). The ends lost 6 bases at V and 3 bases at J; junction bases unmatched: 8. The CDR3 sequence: CASSVQGVPNQPQHF. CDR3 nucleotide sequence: TGTGCCAGTAGCGTTCAGGGGGTTCCCAATCAGCCCCAGCATTTT.

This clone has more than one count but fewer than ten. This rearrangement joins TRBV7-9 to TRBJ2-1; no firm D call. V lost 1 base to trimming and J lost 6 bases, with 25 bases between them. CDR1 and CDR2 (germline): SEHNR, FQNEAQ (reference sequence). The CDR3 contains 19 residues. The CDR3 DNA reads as TGTGCCAGCAGCTTAGTAGTCCGACCGACTTCTGCAGCCGGCAATGAGCAGTTCTTC. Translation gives CASSLVVRPTSAAGNEQFF.

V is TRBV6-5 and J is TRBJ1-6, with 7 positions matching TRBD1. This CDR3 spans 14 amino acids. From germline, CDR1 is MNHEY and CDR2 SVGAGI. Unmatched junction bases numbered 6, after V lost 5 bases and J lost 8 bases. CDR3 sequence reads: CASSRQGRDSPLHF. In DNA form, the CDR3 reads TGTGCCAGCAGTAGACAGGGAAGGGATTCACCCCTCCACTTT.

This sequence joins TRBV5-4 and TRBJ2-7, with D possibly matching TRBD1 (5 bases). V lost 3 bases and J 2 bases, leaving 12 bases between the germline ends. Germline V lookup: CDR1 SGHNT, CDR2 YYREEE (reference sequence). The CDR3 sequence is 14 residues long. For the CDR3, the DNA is TGTGCCAGCAGCTCCAGGACACGGACCTACGAGCAGTACTTC. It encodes CASSSRTRTYEQYF.

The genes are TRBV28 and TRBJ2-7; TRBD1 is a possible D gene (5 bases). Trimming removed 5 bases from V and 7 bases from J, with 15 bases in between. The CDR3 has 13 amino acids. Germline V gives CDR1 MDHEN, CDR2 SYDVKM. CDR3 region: CASSLEGAREQYF. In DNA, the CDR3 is TGTGCCAGCAGTCTTGAAGGGGCGCGGGAGCAGTACTTC.